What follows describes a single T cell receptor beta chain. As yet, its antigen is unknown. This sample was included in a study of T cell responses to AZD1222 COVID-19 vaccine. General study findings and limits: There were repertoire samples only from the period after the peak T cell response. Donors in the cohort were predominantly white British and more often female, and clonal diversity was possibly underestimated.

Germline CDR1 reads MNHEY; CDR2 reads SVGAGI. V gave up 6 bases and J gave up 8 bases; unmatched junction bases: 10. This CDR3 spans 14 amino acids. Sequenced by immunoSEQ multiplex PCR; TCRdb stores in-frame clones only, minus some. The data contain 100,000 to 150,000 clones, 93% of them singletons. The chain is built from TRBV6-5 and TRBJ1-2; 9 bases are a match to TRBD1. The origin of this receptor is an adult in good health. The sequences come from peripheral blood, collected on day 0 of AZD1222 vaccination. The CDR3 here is CASSLRQGDGGYTF. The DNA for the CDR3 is TGTGCCAGCAGCCTCAGACAGGGGGACGGAGGCTACACCTTC.